The rows below give T cell receptor beta chains drawn from one sample of a study of T cells in Graves' hyperthyroidism and ophthalmopathy. TCRdb used MiXCR to reprocess the multiplex PCR reads, holding one entry per CDR3 protein. This table has about 480,000 distinct CDR3 sequences, 13% to 15% appearing once. Material: blood. Receptor source: a woman aged 18-35 years with Graves' hyperthyroidism. Each CDR3 is given with its conserved first and last residue. D genes are given only for firm matches. Clone size is stated in some rows and not others, as once, few, many or a class when expanded.

>TRBJ1-3|TRBV14|-|-
TGTGCCAGCAGCCATGGCCCCGGGACGGGAGGAAACACCATATATTTT
CASSHGPGTGGNTIYF
>TRBJ2-5|TRBV11-3|many|-
TGTGCCAGCAGCTTAGAAGGCGGAAGAAGAGTTGGCCAGTACTTC
CASSLEGGRRVGQYF
>TRBJ2-7|TRBV12-3/TRBV12-4|many|-
TGTGCCAGCAGTTTAGAGGGGACAAAGTCCTACGAGCAGTACTTC
CASSLEGTKSYEQYF
>TRBJ2-3|TRBV12-3/TRBV12-4|many|-
TGTGCCAGCAGGGGGGAGGTAAGGCTCCTCGGCACAGATACGCAGTATTTT
CASRGEVRLLGTDTQYF
>TRBJ1-4|TRBV12-3/TRBV12-4|many|-
TGTGCCAGCAGTCTACAGCCCCACGGAGGTGAAAAACTGTTTTTT
CASSLQPHGGEKLFF
>TRBJ2-7|TRBV4-2|many|-
TGTGCCAGCAGCCAAGAGGCGGTACGTTACGAGCAGTACTTC
CASSQEAVRYEQYF
>TRBJ1-5|TRBV19|once|TRBD1
TGTGCCAGTAGTATGACAGGGGCTAATGGTCAGCCCCAGCATTTT
CASSMTGANGQPQHF
>TRBJ1-2|TRBV6-1|-|TRBD1
TGTGCCAGCAAAAGCAGGGGGGGAAACTATGGCTACACCTTC
CASKSRGGNYGYTF
>TRBJ1-5|TRBV20-1|few|TRBD1
TGCAGTGCTAGTGGACAGGGCGAAAATCAGCCCCAGCATTTT
CSASGQGENQPQHF
>TRBJ2-1|TRBV12-3/TRBV12-4|many|-
TGTGCCAGCCGAAACAAACTCCGGGACGCCGGGGAGAATGAGCAGTTCTTC
CASRNKLRDAGENEQFF
>TRBJ2-3|TRBV20-1|many|TRBD2
TGCAGTGCTAGAGATCAGCGGGAGGCCGAAGATACGCAGTATTTT
CSARDQREAEDTQYF
>TRBJ1-2|TRBV12-3/TRBV12-4|few|-
TGTGCCAGCACCATAGGACAGCTGTATGGCTACACCTTC
CASTIGQLYGYTF
>TRBJ1-2|TRBV27|many|TRBD1
TGTGCCAGCAGTCCTGGACAGGGGTATAGGGGCTACACCTTC
CASSPGQGYRGYTF
>TRBJ2-3|TRBV28|-|TRBD2
TGTGCCACTGCTAGCGGGAGTTATAGTACGCAGTATTTT
CATASGSYSTQYF
>TRBJ2-5|TRBV12-3/TRBV12-4|many|TRBD2
TGTGCCAGCTCCGAGGGTAGCGGGAGGTGGGAGACCCAGTACTTC
CASSEGSGRWETQYF
>TRBJ2-7|TRBV25-1|many|-
TGTGCCAGCACCAGGGCGGGACCCTGGGGGGAGCAGTACTTC
CASTRAGPWGEQYF
>TRBJ2-4|TRBV6-2/TRBV6-3|many|-
TGTGCCAGCAGTTACTCGAGGTCCAACCCTACTAGCCTAGCCAAAAACATTCAGTACTTC
CASSYSRSNPTSLAKNIQYF
>TRBJ1-1|TRBV28|many|-
TGTGCCAGCAGTTTATCCCCCAGGGACACTGAAGCTTTCTTT
CASSLSPRDTEAFF
>TRBJ2-2|TRBV10-3|many|-
TGTGCCATCAGTGAGCGCTCCGTGGGCAGATTCACCGGGGAGCTGTTTTTT
CAISERSVGRFTGELFF
>TRBJ2-3|TRBV5-1|many|TRBD2
TGCGCCAGCAGCTTGCGGGGGACTAGCGCCCCCACAGATACGCAGTATTTT
CASSLRGTSAPTDTQYF
>TRBJ1-1|TRBV12-3/TRBV12-4|many|-
TGTGCCAGCAGTCAGTTCGGGACTGGTGGAGACACTGAAGCTTTCTTT
CASSQFGTGGDTEAFF
>TRBJ2-1|TRBV29-1|-|-
TGCAGCGTTGAAGGGGACACGGCCGGCAATGAGCAGTTCTTC
CSVEGDTAGNEQFF
>TRBJ1-5|TRBV2|many|-
TGTGCCAGTAACGCCCAGGGCACCCACAATCAGCCCCAGCATTTT
CASNAQGTHNQPQHF
>TRBJ2-6|TRBV9|-|TRBD2
TGTGCCAGCAGCTCCCCCTTAGGTAGCGGGTTCTCTGGGGCCAACGTCCTGACTTTC
CASSSPLGSGFSGANVLTF
>TRBJ2-1|TRBV30|many|TRBD2
TGTGCCTGGGAAGCGGGAGATTGGTCCTACAATGAGCAGTTCTTC
CAWEAGDWSYNEQFF
>TRBJ2-1|TRBV12-3/TRBV12-4|many|TRBD2
TGTGCCAGCACCCCGGGGCGGGGGGCATACAATGAGCAGTTCTTC
CASTPGRGAYNEQFF
>TRBJ1-1|TRBV19|many|-
TGTGCCAGTAACGGGGCCTCTTTGAACACTGAAGCTTTCTTT
CASNGASLNTEAFF
>TRBJ1-5|TRBV9|many|-
TGTGCCAGCAGCGTCGACCATAGCAATCAGCCCCAGCATTTT
CASSVDHSNQPQHF
>TRBJ2-1|TRBV7-9|-|TRBD2
TGTGCCAGCAGCTTGAAATTCGACGGGAGGTCCACAAATGAGCAGTTCTTC
CASSLKFDGRSTNEQFF
>TRBJ1-2|TRBV6-1|-|-
TGTGCCAGCAGTGGGGGACCCACTAACTATGGCTACACCTTC
CASSGGPTNYGYTF
>TRBJ1-5|TRBV2|many|-
TGTGCCAGCAGTGAAGAAGCAGGGCGGGATCAGCCCCAGCATTTT
CASSEEAGRDQPQHF
>TRBJ2-7|TRBV13|many|TRBD2
TGTGCCAGCAGCGGCGGATCGGGAGGGGTGGGCTCCTACGAGCAGTACTTC
CASSGGSGGVGSYEQYF
>TRBJ2-1|TRBV9|many|-
TGTGCCAGCAGCGTAGGGCCCGCGCTCCTATACAATGAGCAGTTCTTC
CASSVGPALLYNEQFF
>TRBJ2-2|TRBV6-1|many|-
TGTGCCAGCAGTGATTACGCCCTACAGGACAGACGCACCGGGGAGCTGTTTTTT
CASSDYALQDRRTGELFF
>TRBJ2-1|TRBV7-3|few|-
TGTGCCAGCAGCTTATTCGAGGGGCCGAGCTCCTACAATGAGCAGTTCTTC
CASSLFEGPSSYNEQFF
>TRBJ2-3|TRBV4-1|few|TRBD1
TGCGCCAGCAGCCTGGTCTCAACAGGGGCAGATACGCAGTATTTT
CASSLVSTGADTQYF
>TRBJ2-3|TRBV12-3/TRBV12-4|-|-
TGTGCCAGCACCGAGAGCACAGATACGCAGTATTTT
CASTESTDTQYF
>TRBJ1-4|TRBV12-3/TRBV12-4|-|-
TGTGCCAGCAGTTCCAGACGCCCAGCAACTAATGAAAAACTGTTTTTT
CASSSRRPATNEKLFF
>TRBJ2-7|TRBV7-8|few|TRBD1
TGTGCCAGCAGCTCACGGACAGGGGCGAGCTCCTACGAGCAGTACTTC
CASSSRTGASSYEQYF
>TRBJ2-5|TRBV27|many|TRBD2
TGTGCCAGCAGTTCGGACGGACTAGCGGGGGAAGAGACCCAGTACTTC
CASSSDGLAGEETQYF